This entry describes one T cell receptor (beta chain). Its specificity is unknown. Amplification used 60 Vbeta primers and 13 Jbeta primers. Authors' data handling: Per a later analysis, the number of unique TCR beta chains was roughly 87 million, of which about 11 million were shared. The table came from immunoSEQ multiplex PCR; TCRdb's copy has only in-frame clones and leaves some out. The DNA gave D and trimming, while V, J and clone size come from that table. The sample shows 110,000 to 150,000 clones, around 72% of them seen only once. Trimming took 6 bases from V and 7 from J; bases not matched to a gene: 8. CDR3 length equals 13 residues. Germline V gene sequence: CDR1 MNHEY, CDR2 SVGAGI. These data belong to a study of cytomegalovirus exposure and HLA in healthy donors. Findings and limits, study-wide: Later work showed greater clonal expansion in HLA-associated TCR beta chains than in equally common others. TCR association rates varied by HLA locus in a later analysis, with DRB1 highest and HLA-C lowest. In terms of immune exposure information, only CMV serostatus was available.

The sequenced material came from PBMCs. This chain links TRBV6-5 with TRBJ1-2; TRBD1 aligns across 7 bases. The TCR sequence derives from a woman aged 35 to 49 in good health and CMV-seronegative. The CDR3 nucleotides are TGTGCCAGCAGCCAAGGGACAGTATCTGGCTACACCTTC. Its translation is CASSQGTVSGYTF.